The source of this T cell receptor beta chain is a study of regulatory T cells in long-lasting Graves disease. At the level of the study: Antithyroid drugs had been taken under 3 months by newly diagnosed Graves' patients.

Time point in this sample: newly diagnosed GD, antithyroid drugs for less than 3 months. RNA isolated from PBMCs was used to make the TCR library. Diagnosis followed American Thyroid Association guidelines for Graves' disease. As collected, the peripheral blood samples measured 7.5 to 9 milliliters each and went into EDTA tubes. Investigators prepared the TCR beta libraries by applying iRepertoire HTBI primers and Arm-PCR of CDR3 regions. MiXCR, applied by TCRdb to the multiplex PCR reads, yields one record per CDR3 protein. The sample has some 340,000 distinct CDR3 sequences; approximately 12% are singletons. This clonotype was seen repeatedly, ten times or more. The V gene end was trimmed by 5 bases and the J gene end by 6 bases; junction bases not matched to a gene: 9. The CDR3 contains 15 residues. The V gene's germline CDR1 is SEHNR and CDR2 FQNEAQ (reference sequence). In addition, the sample was reused for a study of T cells in Graves' hyperthyroidism and ophthalmopathy. That work contributes: HTBI primers were employed in a first-round RT-PCR of the TCR CDR3.

The material was peripheral blood mononuclear cells (PBMCs), obtained at new diagnosis, from a patient treated with antithyroid drugs. This sequence joins TRBV7-9 and TRBJ1-2; 10 bases line up with TRBD1. The sequence was obtained from a woman between 18 and 29 years old with Graves disease. CDR3 coding DNA: TGTGCCAGCAGCCAGTCGGGGACAGGGGTGAATGGCTACACCTTC. Its translation is CASSQSGTGVNGYTF.